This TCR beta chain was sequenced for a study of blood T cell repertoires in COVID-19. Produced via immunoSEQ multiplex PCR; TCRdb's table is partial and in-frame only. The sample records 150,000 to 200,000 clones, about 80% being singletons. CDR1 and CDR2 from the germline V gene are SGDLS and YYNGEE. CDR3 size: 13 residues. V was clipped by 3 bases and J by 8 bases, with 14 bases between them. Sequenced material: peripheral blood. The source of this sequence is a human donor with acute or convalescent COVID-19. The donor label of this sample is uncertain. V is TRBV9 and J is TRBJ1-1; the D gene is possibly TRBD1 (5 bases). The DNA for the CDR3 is TGTGCCAGCAGCGAGGGGCCCCCTCAGGAAGCTTTCTTT. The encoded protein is CASSEGPPQEAFF.